One and the same sample provided the 11 T cell receptor beta chains below, sequenced in a study of a mutant IDH1 vaccine in newly diagnosed glioma. This table comes from immunoSEQ multiplex PCR, and its TCRdb copy is limited to in-frame clones, with some not included. This sample carries tens of thousands of clones, around 80% of them seen once, and the ten largest clones take around 8%. Which antigens these TCRs recognize remains unknown. Stated time point: week 11, during vaccination. Doses consisted of 300 ug of mutant IDH1 20-mer peptide each, paired with topical imiquimod. The specimen comprised PBMCs, sampled from a glioma patient whose treatment included an IDH1 peptide vaccine. The source is a man in his forties with glioma.

The rearrangement links TRBV5-6 to TRBJ1-6; TRBD1 matches at 7 bases. The CDR3 contains 14 residues. The J segment lost 7 bases and the V segment lost 4 bases, leaving 5 bases of the junction unmatched. From germline, CDR1 is SGHDT and CDR2 YYEEEE. The CDR3 sequence is CASSPTGLNSPLHF. The DNA for the CDR3 is TGTGCCAGCAGCCCGACAGGGCTGAATTCACCCCTCCACTTT.

This chain links TRBV19 with TRBJ1-1, with TRBD1 as a possible D gene (5 bases). V was trimmed by 9 bases and J by 0 bases, leaving 17 bases between them. CDR3 size: 15 residues. Germline assignment: CDR1 LNHDA and CDR2 SQIVND (reference sequence). The CDR3 region has the DNA TGTGCCAGCCAGGGAAGGGTGAATATGAACACTGAAGCTTTCTTT. Translated, it gives CASQGRVNMNTEAFF.

The V and J genes are TRBV5-6 and TRBJ2-2, with a tentative D call TRBD2 (6 bases). CDR3 length equals 15 residues. CDR1 is SGHDT and CDR2 is YYEEEE in the germline V gene. V dropped 2 bases and J dropped 4 bases, with 12 bases sitting between them. In DNA, the CDR3 is TGTGCCAGCAGCTTTCCGGGACTCGGCACCGGGGAGCTGTTTTTT. Protein: CASSFPGLGTGELFF.

The rearrangement links TRBV5-1 to TRBJ2-5; TRBD1 matches at 7 bases. V lost 1 base and J lost 2; bases outside the gene matches: 8. CDR3 length: 16 residues. Germline CDR1 and CDR2: SGHRS and YFSETQ. The CDR3 coding sequence is TGCGCCAGCAGCTTGTCCTCCCCAGGGGGACAAGAGACCCAGTACTTC. It translates to CASSLSSPGGQETQYF.

V and J are TRBV5-4 and TRBJ2-5, with 9 bases fitting TRBD1. V lost 4 bases, J lost 5 bases, and 9 bases stayed unmatched. Germline V gene data show CDR1 as SGHNT and CDR2 as YYREEE (reference sequence). The CDR3 consists of 15 residues. In DNA form, the CDR3 reads TGTGCCAGCAGCATGGGGGGACAGGGAAAGGAGACCCAGTACTTC. Translating it yields CASSMGGQGKETQYF.

The rearrangement uses TRBV11-2 and TRBJ1-2, with D tentatively TRBD1 (5 bases). This CDR3 comprises 12 residues. V was cut by 5 bases and J by 8 bases, with 12 bases left in between. Germline lookup yields CDR1 SGHAT and CDR2 FQNNGV. CDR3 region: CASSRTGEGYTF. CDR3 coding DNA: TGTGCCAGCAGCCGAACGGGGGAGGGCTACACCTTC.

This sequence joins TRBV6-6 and TRBJ1-3; D is perhaps TRBD1 (6 bases). The CDR3 has 14 residues. Between the trimmed V and J ends, which lost 11 bases and 2 bases, there was a span of 16 bases. CDR1 MNHNY and CDR2 SVGAGI come from the germline V gene (reference sequence). The CDR3 protein is CAAQGGWTGNTIYF. The CDR3 DNA reads TGTGCCGCCCAAGGGGGGTGGACTGGAAACACCATATATTTT.

The chain recombines TRBV6-6 with TRBJ1-1, with TRBD1 as a possible D gene (6 bases). Germline V gene sequence: CDR1 MNHNY, CDR2 SVGAGI (reference sequence). Trimming left V 7 bases short and J 1 base short, with 13 bases between. The CDR3 is 14 residues long. As DNA, the CDR3 is TGTGCCAGCAAGGGGGATGCCTGGAACACTGAAGCTTTCTTT. Protein product: CASKGDAWNTEAFF.

This chain connects TRBV10-2 to TRBJ1-1, with D unclear. Germline V CDR1 and CDR2: WSHSY, SAAADI. This CDR3 spans 15 amino acids. V lost 0 bases to trimming and J lost 0 bases, with 8 bases between them. CDR3 bases: TGCGCCAGCAGTGAGTCACCGGGGTTGAACACTGAAGCTTTCTTT. As protein: CASSESPGLNTEAFF.

The CDR3 DNA reads as TGTGCCAGCAGCTTGGGGAGCGGGAGGTACTACGAGCAGTACTTC. It is translated as CASSLGSGRYYEQYF. V gene TRBV5-6 combines with J gene TRBJ2-7; 9 nucleotides agree with TRBD2. V gave up 0 bases and J gave up 3 bases; unmatched junction bases: 4. Per germline, CDR1 SGHDT and CDR2 YYEEEE. This CDR3 is 15 amino acids long. The full variable domain, its missing parts supplied by reference TRBV5-6 and TRBJ2-7, is DAGVTQSPTHLIKTRGQQVTLRCSPKSGHDTVSWYQQALGQGPQFIFQYYEEEERQRGNFPDRFSGHQFPNYSSELNVNALLLGDSALYLCASSLGSGRYYEQYFGPGTRLTVT.

The chain combines TRBV29-1 with TRBJ1-2, with a possible D match to TRBD1 (6 bases). This CDR3 is 12 amino acids long. Trimming stripped 0 bases from V and 8 bases from J, with 10 bases between. CDR1 SQVTM and CDR2 ANQGSEA come from the germline V gene. The CDR3 DNA sequence: TGCAGCGTTGAAGATCAAGGGGGAGGCTACACCTTC. This translates into CSVEDQGGGYTF.